This T cell receptor beta chain was sequenced in a study of blood T cell repertoires in COVID-19. Across the study: Some COVID-19 samples were acute and others convalescent; all came from the United States, Italy and Spain. T cells, B-cell-depleted T cells, or PBMCs supplied cDNA or gDNA.

Germline assignment: CDR1 SGHRS and CDR2 YFSETQ. V lost 0 bases and J lost 2, with 8 bases in between. CDR3 length equals 14 residues. In the original analysis: Reference gene primer amplification yielded estimated nucleated cell counts. TCRdb's copy holds only in-frame clones and misses some; the assay was immunoSEQ multiplex PCR. D and trimming were read from the DNA, whereas the V and J calls and clone size are those reported in that table. Of some 240,000 clones in the sample, 80% were seen once. This clone was recorded once. The sample taken for sequencing was peripheral blood. The rearrangement links TRBV5-1 to TRBJ1-1, with unresolved D. This receptor was identified in a human donor in a cohort sampled during active COVID-19. CDR3 sequence reads: CASSLAPTNTEAFF. CDR3 coding DNA: TGCGCCAGCAGCTTGGCCCCCACAAACACTGAAGCTTTCTTT.